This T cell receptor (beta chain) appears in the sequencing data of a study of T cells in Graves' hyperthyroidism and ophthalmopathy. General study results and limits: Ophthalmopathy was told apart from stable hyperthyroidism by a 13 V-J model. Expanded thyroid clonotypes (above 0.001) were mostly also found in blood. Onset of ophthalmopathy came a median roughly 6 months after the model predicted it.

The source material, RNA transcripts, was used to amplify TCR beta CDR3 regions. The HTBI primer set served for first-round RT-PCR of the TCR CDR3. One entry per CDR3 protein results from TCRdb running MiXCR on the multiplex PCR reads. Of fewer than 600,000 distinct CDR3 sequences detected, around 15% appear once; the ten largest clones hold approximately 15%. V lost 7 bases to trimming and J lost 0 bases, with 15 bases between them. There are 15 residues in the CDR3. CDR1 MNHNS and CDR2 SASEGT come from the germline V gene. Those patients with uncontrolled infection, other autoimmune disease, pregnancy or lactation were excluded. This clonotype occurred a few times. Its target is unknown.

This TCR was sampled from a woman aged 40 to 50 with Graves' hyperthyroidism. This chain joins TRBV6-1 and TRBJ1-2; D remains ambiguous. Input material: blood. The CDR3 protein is CASTGRLLANYGYTF. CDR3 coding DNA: TGTGCCAGCACTGGAAGGTTACTAGCTAACTATGGCTACACCTTC.